A single T cell receptor beta chain is shown here with its context. What it binds is unknown. The data derive from a study of cytomegalovirus exposure and HLA in healthy donors. Across the study: Earlier sequencing of about 200 million T cells yielded 90 million to 140 million unique TCR beta sequences.

CDR3 length: 17 amino acids. Germline CDR1 reads LGHNA; CDR2 reads YSLEER. V trimming: 0 bases; J trimming: 6 bases; junction bases outside the gene matches: 10. At collection, donors were nominally healthy, but unrecorded immune exposures were probable. Findings and caveats of the study: Among TCR beta chains, those listed as cytomegalovirus-associated numbered about 160. TCR beta sequences reportedly predicted the HLA-A and HLA-B alleles of most subjects accurately.

The PCR used 60 Vbeta and 13 Jbeta primers. Clones were sequenced by immunoSEQ multiplex PCR, and TCRdb holds only the in-frame ones, with some missing. The sample consists of some 140,000 clones, roughly three quarters of them appearing once. This chain connects TRBV4-3 to TRBJ2-3, with TRBD1 matching 9 bases. What was sequenced was PBMCs. This clonotype was sampled from a man aged 25-45 years in good health and CMV-seronegative. The CDR3 sequence is CASSQDRRDRVVDTQYF. CDR3 bases: TGCGCCAGCAGCCAAGATCGGAGGGACAGGGTGGTGGATACGCAGTATTTT.